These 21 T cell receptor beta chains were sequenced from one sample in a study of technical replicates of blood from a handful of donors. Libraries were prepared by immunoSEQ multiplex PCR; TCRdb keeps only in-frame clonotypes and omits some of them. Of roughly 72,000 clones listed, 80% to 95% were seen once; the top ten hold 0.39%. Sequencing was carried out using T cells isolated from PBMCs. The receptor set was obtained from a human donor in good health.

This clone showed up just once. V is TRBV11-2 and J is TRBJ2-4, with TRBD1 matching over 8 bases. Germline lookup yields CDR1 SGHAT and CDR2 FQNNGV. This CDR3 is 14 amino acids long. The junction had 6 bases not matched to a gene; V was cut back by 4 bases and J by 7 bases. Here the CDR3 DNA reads TGTGCCAGCAGCTCGCAGGGGGCACGGAACATTCAGTACTTC. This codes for CASSSQGARNIQYF.

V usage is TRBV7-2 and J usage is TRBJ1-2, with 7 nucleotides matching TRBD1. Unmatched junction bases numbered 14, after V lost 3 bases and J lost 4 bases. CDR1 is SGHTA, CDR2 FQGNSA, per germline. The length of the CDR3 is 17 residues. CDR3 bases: TGTGCCAGCAGCTTCGGAACCCGGGACAGCCGGCTCTATGGCTACACCTTC. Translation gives CASSFGTRDSRLYGYTF.

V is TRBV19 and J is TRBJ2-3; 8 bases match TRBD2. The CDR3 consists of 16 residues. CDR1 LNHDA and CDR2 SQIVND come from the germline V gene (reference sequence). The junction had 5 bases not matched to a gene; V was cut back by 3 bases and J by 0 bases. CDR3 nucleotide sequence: TGTGCCAGTAGTATTACTAGCGGATATAGCACAGATACGCAGTATTTT. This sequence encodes CASSITSGYSTDTQYF.

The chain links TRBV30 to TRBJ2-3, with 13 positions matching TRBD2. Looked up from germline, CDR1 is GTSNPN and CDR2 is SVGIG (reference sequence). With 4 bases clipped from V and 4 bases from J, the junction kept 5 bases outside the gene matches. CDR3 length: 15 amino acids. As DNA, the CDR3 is TGTGCCTGGAATACGGGACTAGCGGGACCAGATACGCAGTATTTT. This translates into CAWNTGLAGPDTQYF. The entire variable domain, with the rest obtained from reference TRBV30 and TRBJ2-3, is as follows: SQTIHQWPATLVQPVGSPLSLECTVEGTSNPNLYWYRQAAGRGLQLLFYSVGIGQISSEVPQNLSASRPQDRQFILSSKKLLLSDSGFYLCAWNTGLAGPDTQYFGPGTRLTVL.

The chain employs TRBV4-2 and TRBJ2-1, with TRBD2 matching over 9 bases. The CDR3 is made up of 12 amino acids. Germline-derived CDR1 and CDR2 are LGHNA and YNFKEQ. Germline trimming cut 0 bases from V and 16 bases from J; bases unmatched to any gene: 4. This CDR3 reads CASSQEPGLAFF. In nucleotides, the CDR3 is TGTGCCAGCAGCCAAGAACCGGGACTAGCCTTCTTC.

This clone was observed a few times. CDR3 sequence reads: CASSIPGRELFF. The CDR3 nucleotides read TGTGCCAGTAGTATACCCGGGAGGGAGCTGTTTTTT. The chain links TRBV19 to TRBJ2-2, with TRBD2 as a possible D gene (5 bases). This CDR3 is built from 12 residues. V gave up 2 bases and J gave up 9 bases, with 7 bases separating them. Germline V CDR1 and CDR2: LNHDA, SQIVND (reference sequence).

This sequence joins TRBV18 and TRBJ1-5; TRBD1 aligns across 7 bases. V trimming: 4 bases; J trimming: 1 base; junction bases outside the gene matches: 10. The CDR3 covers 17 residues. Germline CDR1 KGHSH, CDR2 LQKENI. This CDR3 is CASSLLPGQTSNQPQHF. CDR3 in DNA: TGTGCCAGCTCACTTCTTCCGGGACAGACGAGCAATCAGCCCCAGCATTTT.

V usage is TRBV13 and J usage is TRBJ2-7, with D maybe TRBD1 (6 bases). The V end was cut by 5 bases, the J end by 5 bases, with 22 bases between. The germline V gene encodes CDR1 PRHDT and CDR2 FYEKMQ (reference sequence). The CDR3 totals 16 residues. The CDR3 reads CASSPQWGQGLDEQYF. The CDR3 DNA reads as TGTGCCAGCAGCCCTCAATGGGGGCAGGGGCTCGACGAGCAGTACTTC.

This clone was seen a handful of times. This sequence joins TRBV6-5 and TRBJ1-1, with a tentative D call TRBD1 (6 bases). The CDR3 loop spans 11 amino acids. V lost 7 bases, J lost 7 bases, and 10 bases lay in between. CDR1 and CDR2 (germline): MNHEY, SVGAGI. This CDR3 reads CASTTGLEAFF. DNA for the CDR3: TGTGCCAGCACTACAGGGCTTGAAGCTTTCTTT.

The CDR3 reads CASSPQGIRETQYF. The CDR3 DNA reads TGTGCCAGCAGTCCTCAGGGAATACGAGAGACCCAGTACTTC. The chain recombines TRBV28 with TRBJ2-5; D is possibly TRBD1 (5 bases). This CDR3 is 14 amino acids long. Germline assignment: CDR1 MDHEN and CDR2 SYDVKM. The V gene lost 5 bases and the J gene lost 4 bases, with 14 bases spanning the gap.

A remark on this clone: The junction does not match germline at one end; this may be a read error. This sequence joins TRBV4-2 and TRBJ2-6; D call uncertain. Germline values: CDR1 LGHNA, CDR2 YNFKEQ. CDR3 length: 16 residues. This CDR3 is CASNQDPRKGANVLTF. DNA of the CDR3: TGTGCCAGCAACCAAGATCCTAGGAAGGGGGCCAACGTCCTGACTTTC.

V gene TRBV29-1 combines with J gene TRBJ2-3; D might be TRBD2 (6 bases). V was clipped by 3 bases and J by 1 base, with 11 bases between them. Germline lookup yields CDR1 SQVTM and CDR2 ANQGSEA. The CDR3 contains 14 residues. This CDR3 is CSVEEQRGTDTQYF. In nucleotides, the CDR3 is TGCAGCGTTGAGGAACAGCGGGGCACAGATACGCAGTATTTT.

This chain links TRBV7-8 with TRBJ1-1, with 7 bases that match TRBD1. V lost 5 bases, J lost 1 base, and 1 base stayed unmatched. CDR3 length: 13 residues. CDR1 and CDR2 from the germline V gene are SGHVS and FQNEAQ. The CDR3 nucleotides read TGTGCCAGCAGCAGGGACAGGAACACTGAAGCTTTCTTT. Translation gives CASSRDRNTEAFF.

CDR3 loop: CASSLEGAENSYEQYF. The CDR3 region has the DNA TGCGCCAGCAGCTTGGAGGGGGCGGAAAACTCCTACGAGCAGTACTTC. The V and J genes are TRBV5-1 and TRBJ2-7, with TRBD1 matching 7 bases. Unmatched junction bases numbered 6, after V lost 0 bases and J lost 0 bases. Germline V gene lookup returns CDR1 SGHRS and CDR2 YFSETQ. The CDR3 covers 16 residues.

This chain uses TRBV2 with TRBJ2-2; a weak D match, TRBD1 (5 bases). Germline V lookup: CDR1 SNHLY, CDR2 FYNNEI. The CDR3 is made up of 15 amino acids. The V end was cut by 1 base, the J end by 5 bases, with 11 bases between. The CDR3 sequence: CASSEGQGRTGELFF. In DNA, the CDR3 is TGTGCCAGCAGTGAAGGGCAGGGAAGGACCGGGGAGCTGTTTTTT. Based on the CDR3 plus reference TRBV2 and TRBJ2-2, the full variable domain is EPEVTQTPSHQVTQMGQEVILRCVPISNHLYFYWYRQILGQKVEFLVSFYNNEISEKSEIFDDQFSVERPDGSNFTLKIRSTKLEDSAMYFCASSEGQGRTGELFFGEGSRLTVL.

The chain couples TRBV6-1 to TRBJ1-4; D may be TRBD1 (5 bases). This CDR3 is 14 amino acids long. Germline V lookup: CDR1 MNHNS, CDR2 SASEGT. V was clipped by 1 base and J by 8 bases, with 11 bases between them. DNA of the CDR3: TGTGCCAGCAGTGAAGGGCAGGGTGGAGAAAAACTGTTTTTT. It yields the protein CASSEGQGGEKLFF.

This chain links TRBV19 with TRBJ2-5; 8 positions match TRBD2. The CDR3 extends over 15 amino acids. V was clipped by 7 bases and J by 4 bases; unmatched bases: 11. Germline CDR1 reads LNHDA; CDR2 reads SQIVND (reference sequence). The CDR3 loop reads CASTVLFRGGETQYF. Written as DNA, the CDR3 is TGTGCCAGTACGGTACTCTTCCGGGGGGGAGAGACCCAGTACTTC.

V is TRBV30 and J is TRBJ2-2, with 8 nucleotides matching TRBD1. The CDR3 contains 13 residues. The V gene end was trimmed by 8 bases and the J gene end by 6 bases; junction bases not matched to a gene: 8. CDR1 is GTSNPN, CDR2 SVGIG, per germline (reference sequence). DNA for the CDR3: TGTGCCCTTCGACAGGGGTCCGCCGGGGAGCTGTTTTTT. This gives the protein CALRQGSAGELFF.

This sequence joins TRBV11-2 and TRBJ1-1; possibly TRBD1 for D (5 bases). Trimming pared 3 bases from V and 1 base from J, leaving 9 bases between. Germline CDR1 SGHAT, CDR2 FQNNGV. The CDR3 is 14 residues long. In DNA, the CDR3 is TGTGCCAGCAGCTTGACAAGGGGGAACACTGAAGCTTTCTTT. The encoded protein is CASSLTRGNTEAFF.

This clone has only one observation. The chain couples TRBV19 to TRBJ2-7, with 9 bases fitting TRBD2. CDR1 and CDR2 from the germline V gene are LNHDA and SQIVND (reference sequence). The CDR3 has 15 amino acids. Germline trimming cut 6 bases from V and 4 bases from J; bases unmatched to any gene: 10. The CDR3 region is CASSHWASGTYEQYF. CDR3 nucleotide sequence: TGTGCCAGTAGCCACTGGGCTAGCGGGACGTACGAGCAGTACTTC.

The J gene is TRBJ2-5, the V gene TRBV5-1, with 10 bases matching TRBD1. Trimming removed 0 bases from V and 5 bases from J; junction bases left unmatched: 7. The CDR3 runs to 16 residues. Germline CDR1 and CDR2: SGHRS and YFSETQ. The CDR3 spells CASSLAGTGAGETQYF. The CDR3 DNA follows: TGCGCCAGCAGCTTGGCCGGGACAGGGGCAGGGGAGACCCAGTACTTC.